These 32 T cell receptor beta chains originate from one sample sequenced in a study of blood T cell repertoires in COVID-19. Profiling relied on immunoSEQ multiplex PCR, and the TCRdb table lists in-frame clones only, not all of them. Among about 230,000 clones, 83% were seen once, and the ten largest hold approximately 7.4%. Sequencing input: peripheral blood. These receptors all come from a woman between 45 and 60 years old with acute or convalescent COVID-19.

The V and J genes are TRBV7-9 and TRBJ1-4, with 7 bases matching TRBD1. The length of the CDR3 is 15 residues. The V gene end was trimmed by 1 base and the J gene end by 5 bases; junction bases not matched to a gene: 4. CDR1 is SEHNR and CDR2 is FQNEAQ in the germline V gene (reference sequence). CDR3 sequence (DNA): TGTGCCAGCAGCTTAGTTGTACAGGGGAATGAAAAACTGTTTTTT. Its protein product is CASSLVVQGNEKLFF.

The chain joins TRBV30 to TRBJ2-2, with D tentatively TRBD1 (5 bases). V dropped 2 bases and J dropped 6 bases, with 13 bases sitting between them. The CDR3 runs to 14 residues. Germline-derived CDR1 and CDR2 are GTSNPN and SVGIG (reference sequence). The DNA of the CDR3 is TGTGCCTGGAGTCCAGGACACGCGGCCGGGGAGCTGTTTTTT. This gives the protein CAWSPGHAAGELFF.

This clone has a handful of counts. The chain carries TRBV19 and TRBJ1-5, with D tentatively TRBD1 (5 bases). This CDR3 contains 15 residues. V was shortened by 5 bases and J by 7 bases, with 18 bases between the two germline ends. Germline values: CDR1 LNHDA, CDR2 SQIVND (reference sequence). The CDR3 DNA is TGTGCCAGTAGTGACGCAGGGTCCGTTCGGCAGCCCCAGCATTTT. This sequence encodes CASSDAGSVRQPQHF.

The CDR3, as DNA: TGTGCCAGCAGCCGGGGGGTGGGAGAGACCCAGTACTTC. Translated: CASSRGVGETQYF. This rearrangement joins TRBV11-3 to TRBJ2-5; 7 bases fit TRBD2. The CDR3 is made up of 13 amino acids. CDR1 is SGHNT, CDR2 YENEEA, per germline. The J segment lost 4 bases and the V segment lost 5 bases, leaving 4 bases of the junction unmatched.

This clone came up a few times. The chain carries TRBV30 and TRBJ1-2; no definite D call. The CDR3 runs to 13 residues. The ends were cut back, 0 bases at V and 6 bases at J, with 11 bases in the middle. Germline V gene data show CDR1 as GTSNPN and CDR2 as SVGIG (reference sequence). Here the CDR3 reads CAWSVGEVNGYTF. CDR3 DNA: TGTGCCTGGAGTGTCGGGGAGGTTAATGGCTACACCTTC. Combining the CDR3 with reference TRBV30 and TRBJ1-2 gives the whole variable domain SQTIHQWPATLVQPVGSPLSLECTVEGTSNPNLYWYRQAAGRGLQLLFYSVGIGQISSEVPQNLSASRPQDRQFILSSKKLLLSDSGFYLCAWSVGEVNGYTFGSGTRLTVV.

V and J are TRBV28 and TRBJ1-1; 10 bases are shared with TRBD1. CDR3 length: 15 amino acids. CDR1 is MDHEN, CDR2 SYDVKM, per germline. The V segment lost 5 bases and the J segment 7 bases; nucleotides outside the gene matches: 10. The CDR3 loop is CASSIRQGARGEAFF. Written as DNA, the CDR3 is TGTGCCAGCAGTATACGACAGGGGGCGCGTGGTGAAGCTTTCTTT.

The gene calls are TRBV19 and TRBJ1-1; 10 positions agree with TRBD1. This CDR3 comprises 16 residues. From germline, CDR1 is LNHDA and CDR2 SQIVND (reference sequence). Losses at the gene ends were 5 bases for V and 4 bases for J; bases not matched to a gene: 10. CDR3 amino acids: CASSVPGQGLITEAFF. The DNA for the CDR3 is TGTGCCAGTAGTGTCCCGGGACAGGGGTTGATCACTGAAGCTTTCTTT.

This chain uses TRBV5-1 with TRBJ2-2; D uncertain. The germline V gene encodes CDR1 SGHRS and CDR2 YFSETQ. The CDR3 is 14 amino acids. Trimming took 0 bases from V and 3 from J, leaving 6 bases between them. In DNA form, the CDR3 reads TGCGCCAGCAGCTTGGCCGTAGACACCGGGGAGCTGTTTTTT. Protein: CASSLAVDTGELFF.

The J gene is TRBJ1-1, the V gene TRBV30; TRBD1 might be the D (5 bases). The ends were cut back, 0 bases at V and 7 bases at J, with 12 bases in the middle. CDR1 and CDR2 (germline): GTSNPN, SVGIG (reference sequence). The CDR3 runs 13 residues. Here the CDR3 DNA reads TGTGCCTGGAGTGTAAGGCGGGGGGTTGAAGCTTTCTTT. It yields the protein CAWSVRRGVEAFF.

V usage is TRBV3-1 (or the pseudogene TRBV3-2) and J usage is TRBJ2-6; TRBD2 might be the D (5 bases). This CDR3 is 16 amino acids long. The germline CDR1 and CDR2 sequences are LGHDT and YNNKEL (reference sequence). V was trimmed by 5 bases and J by 2 bases, leaving 13 bases between them. The CDR3 DNA is TGTGCCAGCAGCAAAACCCCAGCGGCTGGGGCCAACGTCCTGACTTTC. Translated: CASSKTPAAGANVLTF.

This clone was seen just once. V is TRBV4-1 and J is TRBJ2-2; 7 bases map to TRBD2. The V segment lost 6 bases and the J segment 7 bases; nucleotides outside the gene matches: 14. This CDR3 spans 16 amino acids. CDR1 is MGHRA, CDR2 YSYEKL, per germline. In DNA form, the CDR3 reads TGCGCCAGCAGGCACATCCTGGGGAGGGATAACGGGGAGCTGTTTTTT. Amino acids: CASRHILGRDNGELFF.

The J gene is TRBJ1-5, the V gene TRBV24-1; D remains unclear. The CDR3 sequence is 14 residues long. The V end lost 0 bases, the J end lost 4 bases, and 6 bases lay between the germline ends. Germline CDR1 and CDR2: KGHDR and SFDVKD. CDR3 sequence reads: CATSDLSLNQPQHF. The CDR3 bases are TGTGCCACCAGTGATTTGTCCCTAAATCAGCCCCAGCATTTT.

The gene calls are TRBV9 and TRBJ1-1, with TRBD1 as a possible D gene (5 bases). V lost 2 bases and J 2 bases, leaving 7 bases between the germline ends. The CDR3 length is 13 residues. Germline CDR1 SGDLS, CDR2 YYNGEE. This chain's CDR3 is CASSVTANTEAFF. The DNA of the CDR3 is TGTGCCAGCAGCGTGACAGCAAACACTGAAGCTTTCTTT.

This rearrangement joins TRBV4-3 to TRBJ2-2; perhaps TRBD2 as D (5 bases). The CDR3 contains 17 residues. Trimming shortened V by 0 bases and J by 0 bases, and 11 bases separated the two germline ends. Germline loops: CDR1 LGHNA, CDR2 YSLEER. The CDR3 DNA reads as TGCGCCAGCAGCCAAGACGGGGAGTTACCGAACACCGGGGAGCTGTTTTTT. It yields the protein CASSQDGELPNTGELFF.

The J gene is TRBJ1-2, the V gene TRBV30, with D perhaps TRBD1 (5 bases). CDR1 is GTSNPN, CDR2 SVGIG, per germline (reference sequence). The ends were cut back, 0 bases at V and 9 bases at J, with 11 bases in the middle. The CDR3 consists of 12 residues. The CDR3 loop is CAWSVSPGSYTF. CDR3 DNA: TGTGCCTGGAGTGTAAGTCCAGGGAGCTACACCTTC.

The chain couples TRBV29-1 to TRBJ1-2; D not certain. Germline CDR1 and CDR2: SQVTM and ANQGSEA. The CDR3 has 12 amino acids. V lost 1 base and J 8 bases, leaving 11 bases between the germline ends. The CDR3 region is CSVEGSEAGYTF. In DNA, the CDR3 is TGCAGCGTTGAAGGGTCCGAGGCAGGCTACACCTTC.

The chain has TRBV19 and TRBJ2-5; possibly TRBD2 for D (6 bases). Trimming removed 6 bases at V and 3 bases at J, with 11 bases between. CDR1 is LNHDA, CDR2 SQIVND, per germline (reference sequence). This CDR3 is 13 amino acids long. CDR3 sequence reads: CASRRGTEETQYF. DNA for the CDR3: TGTGCCAGTAGGCGCGGGACCGAAGAGACCCAGTACTTC.

This clone showed up just once. The genes are TRBV5-6 and TRBJ2-5; TRBD2 aligns across 8 bases. With V trimmed by 0 bases and J by 2 bases, 3 bases remained unmatched. Per the germline V gene, CDR1 is SGHDT and CDR2 is YYEEEE. This CDR3 contains 15 residues. The CDR3 coding sequence is TGTGCCAGCAGCTTGGTGGGACTAGGGCAAGAGACCCAGTACTTC. Its translation is CASSLVGLGQETQYF.

This chain links TRBV5-4 with TRBJ2-5; 9 bases agree with TRBD1. The trim removed 3 bases at V and 5 bases at J, leaving 5 bases unmatched. In germline, CDR1 is SGHNT, CDR2 YYREEE (reference sequence). This CDR3 is 14 amino acids long. CDR3: CASSSDRGWETQYF. DNA of the CDR3: TGTGCCAGCAGCTCGGACAGGGGTTGGGAGACCCAGTACTTC.

The chain is built from TRBV7-8 and TRBJ2-7, with 10 bases lining up with TRBD2. Germline trimming cut 5 bases from V and 3 bases from J; bases unmatched to any gene: 1. Germline CDR1 SGHVS, CDR2 FQNEAQ. The CDR3 is 13 residues long. The CDR3 loop is CASSRTSGYEQYF. DNA of the CDR3: TGTGCCAGCAGCCGGACTAGCGGCTACGAGCAGTACTTC.

This clone was seen only a few times. The chain uses TRBV5-1 and TRBJ2-1, with 14 bases lining up with TRBD2. CDR3 length: 19 amino acids. Germline-derived CDR1 and CDR2 are SGHRS and YFSETQ. With V trimmed by 0 bases and J by 1 base, 6 bases remained unmatched. This CDR3 is CASSLEGLAGVRSYNEQFF. The CDR3 region has the DNA TGCGCCAGCAGCTTGGAGGGACTAGCGGGAGTGAGATCCTACAATGAGCAGTTCTTC.

Notes on this clone: Other nucleotide sequences in the sample specify the same CDR3. The chain is built from TRBV19 and TRBJ1-1; D ambiguous. The germline V gene encodes CDR1 LNHDA and CDR2 SQIVND (reference sequence). CDR3 length: 13 residues. V lost 1 base and J 1 base, leaving 4 bases between the germline ends. The CDR3 DNA reads as TGTGCCAGTAGTATAGTTCGGAACACTGAAGCTTTCTTT. It codes for CASSIVRNTEAFF.

This clone showed up just once. The V call is TRBV10-3, the J call TRBJ2-3; 9 positions agree with TRBD1. The CDR3 runs 16 residues. Germline V gene sequence: CDR1 ENHRY, CDR2 SYGVKD. V lost 2 bases, J lost 2 bases, and 5 bases stayed unmatched. This CDR3 reads CAISETGGGDTDTQYF. Here the CDR3 DNA reads TGTGCCATCAGTGAGACAGGGGGCGGAGACACAGATACGCAGTATTTT.

The J gene is TRBJ2-5, the V gene TRBV7-9; TRBD2 is a possible D gene (6 bases). The CDR3 contains 15 residues. Trimming shortened V by 2 bases and J by 0 bases, and 10 bases separated the two germline ends. The germline V gene has CDR1 SEHNR and CDR2 FQNEAQ (reference sequence). The CDR3 DNA is TGTGCCAGCAGCTTACTTGCGGGGTACCAAGAGACCCAGTACTTC. The encoded protein is CASSLLAGYQETQYF. The entire variable domain, with the rest obtained from reference TRBV7-9 and TRBJ2-5, is as follows: DTGVSQNPRHKITKRGQNVTFRCDPISEHNRLYWYRQTLGQGPEFLTYFQNEAQLEKSRLLSDRFSAERPKGSFSTLEIQRTEQGDSAMYLCASSLLAGYQETQYFGPGTRLLVL.

The CDR3 region has the DNA TGTGCCAGCAGTTACCGGGGTATGGATGAAAAACTGTTTTTT. Residues: CASSYRGMDEKLFF. The V gene is TRBV6-5, the J gene TRBJ1-4; D is uncertain. CDR1 is MNHEY and CDR2 is SVGAGI in the germline V gene. V dropped 2 bases and J dropped 6 bases, with 10 bases sitting between them. The CDR3 is made up of 14 amino acids.

This clone has more than one count but fewer than ten. The DNA of the CDR3 is TGTGCCAGCAGCCCATTGTGGAGCGGGGAGCTGTTTTTT. Amino acid sequence: CASSPLWSGELFF. The chain is built from TRBV3-1 (or the pseudogene TRBV3-2) and TRBJ2-2; D gene uncertain. Germline V gene data show CDR1 as LGHDT and CDR2 as YNNKEL (reference sequence). This CDR3 contains 13 residues. The V and J ends lost 4 bases and 7 bases respectively, with 10 bases between them.

CDR3: CARRGGRFYEQYF. DNA for the CDR3: TGTGCCCGACGGGGGGGTCGGTTCTACGAGCAGTACTTC. The genes are TRBV12-3 or TRBV12-4 and TRBJ2-7, with 8 positions matching TRBD2. CDR3 length: 13 residues. Trimming cost V 11 bases and J 3 bases; bases outside gene matches: 9.

The CDR3 sequence: CASSQDTPPGVGYTF. The DNA of the CDR3 is TGCGCCAGCAGCCAAGATACCCCCCCCGGGGTAGGCTACACCTTC. V is TRBV4-1 and J is TRBJ1-2; D remains ambiguous. V gave up 0 bases and J gave up 8 bases, with 16 bases separating them. The CDR3 length is 15 residues. Germline V gene lookup returns CDR1 MGHRA and CDR2 YSYEKL.

The chain combines TRBV15 with TRBJ2-2; D unclear. Germline CDR1 and CDR2: LNHNV and YYDKDF (reference sequence). The CDR3 is 17 amino acids. V shed 0 bases and J shed 6 bases, with 17 bases lying between them. In nucleotides, the CDR3 is TGTGCCACCAGCAGAGAGCAGAAACAGCTTCAACCCGGGGAGCTGTTTTTT. Residues: CATSREQKQLQPGELFF.

This clone has just a few counts. The CDR3 sequence: CASSSPGQVSGYTF. As DNA, the CDR3 is TGTGCCAGCAGCTCTCCGGGACAGGTAAGCGGCTACACCTTC. V usage is TRBV21-1 and J usage is TRBJ1-2; the D call of TRBD1 is as the table states it, not checked on the DNA. TRBV21-1 is designated a pseudogene. CDR3 length equals 14 residues.

This clone was counted only a few times. The chain joins TRBV27 to TRBJ2-3; no clear D. V was pared by 3 bases and J by 2 bases, with 12 bases between. Germline V lookup: CDR1 MNHEY, CDR2 SMNVEV (reference sequence). This CDR3 contains 15 residues. CDR3 protein: CASSFSRGNTDTQYF. The CDR3 bases are TGTGCCAGCAGTTTCTCTCGCGGCAACACAGATACGCAGTATTTT.

The chain carries TRBV11-2 and TRBJ2-3, with TRBD2 matching 8 bases. The CDR3 is made up of 14 amino acids. Germline V CDR1 and CDR2: SGHAT, FQNNGV. The trim removed 5 bases at V and 4 bases at J, leaving 5 bases unmatched. CDR3: CASSPGTRADTQYF. The CDR3 DNA reads as TGTGCCAGCAGCCCAGGGACTAGAGCAGATACGCAGTATTTT.